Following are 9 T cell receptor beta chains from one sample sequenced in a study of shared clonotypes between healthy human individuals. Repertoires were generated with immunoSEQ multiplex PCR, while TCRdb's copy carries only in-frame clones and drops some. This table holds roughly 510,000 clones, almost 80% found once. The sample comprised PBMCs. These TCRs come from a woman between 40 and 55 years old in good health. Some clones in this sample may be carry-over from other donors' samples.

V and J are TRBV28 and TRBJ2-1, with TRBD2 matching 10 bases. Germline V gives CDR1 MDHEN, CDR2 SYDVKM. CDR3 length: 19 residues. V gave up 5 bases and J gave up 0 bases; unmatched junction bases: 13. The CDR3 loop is CASSPTGLAEDSSYNEQFF. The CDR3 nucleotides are TGTGCCAGCAGTCCGACTGGACTAGCGGAGGATAGCTCCTACAATGAGCAGTTCTTC.

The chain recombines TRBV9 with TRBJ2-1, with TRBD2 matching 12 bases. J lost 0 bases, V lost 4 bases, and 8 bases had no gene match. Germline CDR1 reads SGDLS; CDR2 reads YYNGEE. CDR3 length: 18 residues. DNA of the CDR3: TGTGCCAGCAGCCTCGGGACTAGCGGGCCTAGCTCCTACAATGAGCAGTTCTTC. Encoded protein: CASSLGTSGPSSYNEQFF.

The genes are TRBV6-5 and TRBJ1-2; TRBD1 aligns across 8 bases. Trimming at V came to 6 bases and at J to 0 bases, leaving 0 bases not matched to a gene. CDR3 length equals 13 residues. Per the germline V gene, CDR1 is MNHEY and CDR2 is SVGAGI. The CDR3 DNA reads TGTGCCAGCAGACAGGGGGCTAACTATGGCTACACCTTC. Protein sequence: CASRQGANYGYTF.

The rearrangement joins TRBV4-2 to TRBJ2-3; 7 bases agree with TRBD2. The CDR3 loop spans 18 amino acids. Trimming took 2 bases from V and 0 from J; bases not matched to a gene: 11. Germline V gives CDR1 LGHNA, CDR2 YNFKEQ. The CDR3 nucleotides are TGTGCCAGCAGCCAACAGCAGGGCGGGAGCTCGAGCACAGATACGCAGTATTTT. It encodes CASSQQQGGSSSTDTQYF.

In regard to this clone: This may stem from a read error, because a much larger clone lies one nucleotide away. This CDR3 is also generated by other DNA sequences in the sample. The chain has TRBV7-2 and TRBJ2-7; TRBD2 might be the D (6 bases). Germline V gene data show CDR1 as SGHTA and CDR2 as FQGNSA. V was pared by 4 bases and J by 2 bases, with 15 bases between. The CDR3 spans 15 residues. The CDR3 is CASSSEGLGAYEQYF. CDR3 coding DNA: TGTGCCAGCAGCTCGGAGGGACTCGGAGCCTACGAGCAGTACTTC.

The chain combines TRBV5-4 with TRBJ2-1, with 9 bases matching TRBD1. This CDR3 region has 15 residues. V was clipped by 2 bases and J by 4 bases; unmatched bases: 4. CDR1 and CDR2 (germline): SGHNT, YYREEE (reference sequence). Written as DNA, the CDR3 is TGTGCCAGCAGCTTAGGACAGGGGTTGTACAATGAGCAGTTCTTC. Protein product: CASSLGQGLYNEQFF.

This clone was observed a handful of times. CDR3 in DNA: TGTGCCAGTAGTGCCCAAGGAGCCACCTGGGACACAGATACGCAGTATTTT. Translating it yields CASSAQGATWDTDTQYF. The V gene is TRBV19, the J gene TRBJ2-3, with D unresolved. The V gene's germline CDR1 is LNHDA and CDR2 SQIVND (reference sequence). The V end lost 5 bases, the J end lost 2 bases, and 20 bases lay between the germline ends. This CDR3 is 17 amino acids long.

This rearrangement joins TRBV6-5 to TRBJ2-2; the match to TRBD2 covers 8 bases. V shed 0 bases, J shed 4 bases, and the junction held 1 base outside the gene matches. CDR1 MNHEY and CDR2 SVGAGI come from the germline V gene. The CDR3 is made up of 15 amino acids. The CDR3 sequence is CASSYSGLGTGELFF. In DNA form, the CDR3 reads TGTGCCAGCAGTTACTCGGGACTAGGCACCGGGGAGCTGTTTTTT.

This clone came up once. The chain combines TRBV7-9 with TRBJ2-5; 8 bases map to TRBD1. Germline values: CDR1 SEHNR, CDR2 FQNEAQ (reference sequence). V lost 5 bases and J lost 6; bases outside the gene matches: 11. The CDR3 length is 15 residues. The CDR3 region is CASSRGQGISQTQYF. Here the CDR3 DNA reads TGTGCCAGCAGCCGAGGACAGGGAATCTCGCAGACCCAGTACTTC.